Below, 11 T cell receptor beta chains from the same sample are listed, as sequenced in a study of blood T cell repertoires in COVID-19 (dated by TCRdb to about 2020). Receptor libraries were prepared by the immunoSEQ multiplex PCR assay. As stored in TCRdb, this immuneACCESS dataset retains in-frame rearrangements with V and J assigned. A fraction of the clones does not appear; measured against another copy, unresolved V genes explain less than half of the discrepancy, and the remainder lacks a known reason. The sample records around 320,000 clones, roughly 88% of which are singletons. In total, the top ten clones hold about 7% of the sample. Specimen: peripheral blood. These receptors were collected from a woman in her 30s who had recovered from COVID-19.

The chain joins TRBV20-1 to TRBJ1-1; a weak D match, TRBD1 (5 bases). The V end lost 6 bases, the J end lost 3 bases, and 8 bases lay between the germline ends. CDR1 and CDR2 (germline): DFQATT, SNEGSKA (reference sequence). The CDR3 spans 11 residues. The CDR3 sequence is CSARGYTEAFF. The CDR3 DNA reads as TGCAGTGCGCGGGGGTACACTGAAGCTTTCTTT.

This sequence joins TRBV6-1 and TRBJ1-4, with TRBD1 as a possible D gene (6 bases). The CDR3 runs to 15 residues. Deletions cut 0 bases from V and 4 bases from J, with 9 bases between. The germline V gene has CDR1 MNHNS and CDR2 SASEGT. CDR3 protein: CASSEAQGINEKLFF. CDR3 nucleotides: TGTGCCAGCAGTGAAGCTCAGGGGATTAATGAAAAACTGTTTTTT.

This clone came up a few times. V is TRBV15 and J is TRBJ1-3; D remains unclear. CDR3 length: 16 amino acids. Per the germline V gene, CDR1 is LNHNV and CDR2 is YYDKDF (reference sequence). Trimming pared 0 bases from V and 5 bases from J, leaving 14 bases between. The CDR3 DNA reads TGTGCCACCAGCAGAGATTCCGGGTTAGGTAGAAACACCATATATTTT. As protein: CATSRDSGLGRNTIYF.

V is TRBV10-3 and J is TRBJ1-2, with TRBD1 as a possible D gene (6 bases). The CDR3 has 11 amino acids. V shed 3 bases and J shed 7 bases, with 6 bases lying between them. The germline CDR1 and CDR2 sequences are ENHRY and SYGVKD. The CDR3 nucleotides are TGTGCCATCAGTGAAGGGGGTGGCTACACCTTC. It translates to CAISEGGGYTF.

The chain is built from TRBV7-2 and TRBJ1-4, with 11 nucleotides matching TRBD1. CDR1 SGHTA and CDR2 FQGNSA come from the germline V gene. V was clipped by 5 bases and J by 6 bases; unmatched bases: 8. The CDR3 consists of 16 residues. CDR3: CASSLRGDRGDEKLFF. The CDR3 DNA is TGTGCCAGCAGCCTTAGAGGGGACAGGGGGGATGAAAAACTGTTTTTT.

The V call is TRBV6-5, the J call TRBJ1-4, with D possibly matching TRBD1 (6 bases). Trimming shortened V by 0 bases and J by 8 bases, and 10 bases separated the two germline ends. Germline CDR1 is MNHEY and CDR2 is SVGAGI. The CDR3 consists of 14 residues. DNA for the CDR3: TGTGCCAGCAGTTACTCGGCAGGGGTAGAAAAACTGTTTTTT. It codes for CASSYSAGVEKLFF.

The chain carries TRBV7-9 and TRBJ1-2, with D possibly TRBD1 on 5 matching bases. This CDR3 comprises 16 residues. Germline assignment: CDR1 SEHNR and CDR2 FQNEAQ (reference sequence). Deletions cut 1 base from V and 4 bases from J, with 16 bases between. As DNA, the CDR3 is TGTGCCAGCAGCTTAGAGTGGGGGACTTCTACCTATGGCTACACCTTC. Amino acid sequence: CASSLEWGTSTYGYTF.

The CDR3 reads CASSQTSLNTGELFF. The CDR3 DNA reads TGTGCCAGCAGTCAGACTAGCCTGAACACCGGGGAGCTGTTTTTT. This sequence joins TRBV9 and TRBJ2-2; 7 positions agree with TRBD2. Per the germline V gene, CDR1 is SGDLS and CDR2 is YYNGEE. With V trimmed by 5 bases and J by 1 base, 5 bases remained unmatched. The CDR3 contains 15 residues. Full variable domain (remainder filled in from reference TRBV9 and TRBJ2-2): DSGVTQTPKHLITATGQRVTLRCSPRSGDLSVYWYQQSLDQGLQFLIQYYNGEERAKGNILERFSAQQFPDLHSELNLSSLELGDSALYFCASSQTSLNTGELFFGEGSRLTVL.

The CDR3 sequence: CASSYGGLGDTIYF. The CDR3 DNA is TGCGCCAGCAGCTATGGGGGCTTGGGAGACACCATATATTTT. This chain uses TRBV5-1 with TRBJ1-3; weak D call: TRBD1 (6 bases). The CDR3 consists of 14 residues. V gave up 3 bases and J gave up 8 bases, with 15 bases separating them. Per the germline V gene, CDR1 is SGHRS and CDR2 is YFSETQ.

This sequence joins TRBV6-2 or TRBV6-3 and TRBJ1-1; D uncertain. The germline gives CDR1 MNHEY, CDR2 SVGEGT. The CDR3 spans 14 residues. The ends were cut back, 0 bases at V and 5 bases at J, with 10 bases in the middle. The CDR3 DNA follows: TGTGCCAGCAGTTACTCGAGAGGTGGGACTGAAGCTTTCTTT. This gives the protein CASSYSRGGTEAFF.

CDR3 nucleotide sequence: TGTGCCAGCAGTTTGGGTAGCCCAGTCTACAATGAGCAGTTCTTC. As protein: CASSLGSPVYNEQFF. The chain recombines TRBV28 with TRBJ2-1; no clear D. This CDR3 contains 15 residues. Per germline, CDR1 MDHEN and CDR2 SYDVKM. Trimming removed 3 bases from V and 3 bases from J, with 12 bases in between.